This T cell receptor beta chain was identified in a study of cytomegalovirus exposure and HLA in healthy donors. On the study more broadly: Roughly 170 million T cells yielded 110 million or so unique TCR beta sequences in earlier analysis. Across around 400 genotyped donors, approximately 80% landed in the Caucasian-associated ancestry cluster. Broader study findings: In all likelihood, a cluster of highly shared sequence variants was a sequencing artifact. TCR sequences were mostly rare, though some public TCRs occurred in many donors.

V shed 1 base and J shed 11 bases, with 9 bases lying between them. Germline CDR1 reads SNHLY; CDR2 reads FYNNEI. The CDR3 loop spans 13 amino acids. Amplification used 60 Vbeta primers and 13 Jbeta primers. Clones were read by immunoSEQ multiplex PCR, and TCRdb kept only the in-frame ones, dropping some. The sample lists around 120,000 clones, just over 15% occurring once. This clone has just a few counts. Its cognate antigen is unknown. The sample comprised PBMCs. This chain joins TRBV2 and TRBJ1-6; D gene unclear. This sequence was found in a woman in her late teens or twenties in good health and CMV-seronegative. As DNA, the CDR3 is TGTGCCAGCAGTGAAGGCGGGAACCCACCCCTCCACTTT. The encoded protein is CASSEGGNPPLHF.